This entry lists 32 T cell receptor beta chains sequenced from one sample in a study of blood T cells in healthy people across ages. The second PCR ran about 6 to 12 cycles with a sample-barcoded 5' primer and J-beta primers. TCRdb re-analysed the 5' RACE reads in MiXCR, keeping a single row per CDR3 protein. The sample gives roughly 2 million distinct CDR3 sequences, roughly 52% of which show up once; about 2.1% is in the top ten. Material: blood. Receptors were obtained from a woman aged 40 to 50 in good health.

The chain joins TRBV28 to TRBJ2-1; TRBD2 aligns across 8 bases. From germline, CDR1 is MDHEN and CDR2 SYDVKM. Trimming cost V 5 bases and J 4 bases; bases outside gene matches: 19. The CDR3 has 19 amino acids. The DNA for the CDR3 is TGTGCCAGCAGTGCAAAGGTTCCCCAGAGCGGGGGAGGGTACAATGAGCAGTTCTTC. This codes for CASSAKVPQSGGGYNEQFF.

The rearrangement links TRBV7-2 to TRBJ1-1; D uncertain. This CDR3 comprises 16 residues. CDR1 and CDR2 from the germline V gene are SGHTA and FQGNSA. V lost 5 bases, J lost 1 base, and 17 bases lay in between. CDR3 residues: CASSLERVGWNTEAFF. DNA for the CDR3: TGTGCCAGCAGCCTAGAGCGAGTCGGATGGAACACTGAAGCTTTCTTT.

The J gene is TRBJ1-6, the V gene TRBV27; no clear D gene. Trimming stripped 3 bases from V and 10 bases from J, with 10 bases between. The CDR3 is 13 residues long. Per the germline V gene, CDR1 is MNHEY and CDR2 is SMNVEV (reference sequence). The CDR3 DNA reads as TGTGCCAGCAGTTTCCAGGCTGCCTCACCCCTCCACTTT. This gives the protein CASSFQAASPLHF.

CDR3 in amino acids: CASGDQTSYEQYF. Written as DNA, the CDR3 is TGTGCCAGCGGTGATCAGACGTCCTACGAGCAGTACTTC. The rearrangement uses TRBV6-2 or TRBV6-3 and TRBJ2-7, with D unclear. V gave up 8 bases and J gave up 1 base, with 12 bases separating them. Germline V gives CDR1 MNHEY, CDR2 SVGEGT. This CDR3 region has 13 residues.

V and J are TRBV9 and TRBJ2-3; 9 bases agree with TRBD1. Germline V lookup: CDR1 SGDLS, CDR2 YYNGEE. The CDR3 has 15 residues. The trim removed 4 bases at V and 2 bases at J, leaving 5 bases unmatched. The CDR3 region has the DNA TGTGCCAGCAGCAAACAGGGGGCCCACACAGATACGCAGTATTTT. Its protein product is CASSKQGAHTDTQYF. The variable domain in full, with the rest retrieved from reference TRBV9 and TRBJ2-3, is DSGVTQTPKHLITATGQRVTLRCSPRSGDLSVYWYQQSLDQGLQFLIQYYNGEERAKGNILERFSAQQFPDLHSELNLSSLELGDSALYFCASSKQGAHTDTQYFGPGTRLTVL.

This clonotype was observed a handful of times. The chain joins TRBV12-5 to TRBJ2-5; 13 nucleotides align to TRBD2. Germline V gives CDR1 LGHNT, CDR2 FRNRAP. V lost 1 base to trimming and J lost 5 bases; unmatched junction nucleotides: 1. The CDR3 covers 15 residues. This chain's CDR3 is CASGLGTSGGETQYF. DNA of the CDR3: TGTGCTAGTGGTTTGGGGACTAGCGGGGGTGAGACCCAGTACTTC.

The table lists this clonotype with a few counts. The gene calls are TRBV3-1 and TRBJ2-6; D gene unclear. There are 15 residues in the CDR3. The germline gives CDR1 LGHDT, CDR2 YNNKEL (reference sequence). Trimming stripped 5 bases from V and 0 bases from J, with 8 bases between. The CDR3 coding sequence is TGTGCCAGCAGCTTTGCTAACTCTGGGGCCAACGTCCTGACTTTC. This codes for CASSFANSGANVLTF. The whole variable domain, remainder taken from reference TRBV3-1 and TRBJ2-6, is DTAVSQTPKYLVTQMGNDKSIKCEQNLGHDTMYWYKQDSKKFLKIMFSYNNKELIINETVPNRFSPKSPDKAHLNLHINSLELGDSAVYFCASSFANSGANVLTFGAGSRLTVL.

This clonotype has just a few counts. The chain has TRBV9 and TRBJ2-5; possibly TRBD1 or TRBD2 for D (6 bases each). This CDR3 has 15 residues. V was trimmed by 0 bases and J by 5 bases, leaving 14 bases between them. Germline V CDR1 and CDR2: SGDLS, YYNGEE. Written as DNA, the CDR3 is TGTGCCAGCAGCGTAGGAGAGGGGGACTTTGAGACCCAGTACTTC. It codes for CASSVGEGDFETQYF.

V and J are TRBV5-6 and TRBJ2-4; 8 nucleotides agree with TRBD2. The J call is uncertain, as TRBJ2-5 better fits the DNA end. In germline, CDR1 is SGHDT, CDR2 YYEEEE. This CDR3 comprises 16 residues. The CDR3 DNA follows: TGTGCCAGCAGCTTCCCCAGCGGGGGACGTCAGGAGACCCAGTACTTC. This translates into CASSFPSGGRQETQYF.

The rearrangement links TRBV18 to TRBJ2-1; D not resolved. Germline CDR1 KGHSH, CDR2 LQKENI. Trimming took 6 bases from V and 9 from J, leaving 24 bases between them. The CDR3 is 16 residues long. CDR3 bases: TGTGCCAGCTCCCCAGCCGCGAAAGCGTTGAGCTTTGAGCAGTTCTTC. Translation: CASSPAAKALSFEQFF.

This chain uses TRBV28 with TRBJ2-7; 7 nucleotides line up with TRBD1. Germline CDR1 is MDHEN and CDR2 is SYDVKM. The V segment lost 3 bases and the J segment 6 bases; nucleotides outside the gene matches: 8. The CDR3 is made up of 14 amino acids. This CDR3 is CASSFGTEGVEQYF. In nucleotides, the CDR3 is TGTGCCAGCAGTTTTGGGACAGAGGGAGTCGAGCAGTACTTC. Filled out from reference TRBV28 and TRBJ2-7, the complete variable domain reads DVKVTQSSRYLVKRTGEKVFLECVQDMDHENMFWYRQDPGLGLRLIYFSYDVKMKEKGDIPEGYSVSREKKERFSLILESASTNQTSMYLCASSFGTEGVEQYFGPGTRLTVT.

V usage is TRBV18 and J usage is TRBJ2-1; 13 bases align to TRBD2. CDR3 size: 19 residues. CDR1 is KGHSH, CDR2 LQKENI, per germline. Trimming cost V 6 bases and J 4 bases; bases outside gene matches: 15. The CDR3 loop reads CASSERLAGGLGHYNEQFF. The CDR3 DNA reads TGTGCCAGCTCCGAAAGACTAGCGGGGGGCCTAGGACATTACAATGAGCAGTTCTTC.

This clonotype has more than one count but fewer than ten. The chain uses TRBV9 and TRBJ2-3; D may match TRBD1 or TRBD2 (5 bases each). Deletions cut 2 bases from V and 0 bases from J, with 16 bases between. The germline gives CDR1 SGDLS, CDR2 YYNGEE. The CDR3 sequence is 17 residues long. As DNA, the CDR3 is TGTGCCAGCAGCGTTCGACGGGGCGACATTAGCACAGATACGCAGTATTTT. Its translation is CASSVRRGDISTDTQYF.

The gene calls are TRBV7-2 and TRBJ2-5; D call uncertain. V was trimmed by 0 bases and J by 4 bases, leaving 9 bases between them. Germline values: CDR1 SGHTA, CDR2 FQGNSA. The CDR3 is 14 amino acids. The CDR3 nucleotides read TGTGCCAGCAGCTTAGCCAACGCCCCAGAGACCCAGTACTTC. Its translation is CASSLANAPETQYF.

This clonotype came up a few times. J is TRBJ2-1 and V is TRBV4-3; D remains unclear. CDR1 and CDR2 from the germline V gene are LGHNA and YSLEER. This CDR3 comprises 14 residues. V dropped 0 bases and J dropped 9 bases, with 12 bases sitting between them. The CDR3 sequence: CASSQDRSTSEQFF. DNA for the CDR3: TGCGCCAGCAGCCAAGATCGGAGCACCAGTGAGCAGTTCTTC.

The chain joins TRBV6-1 to TRBJ2-1; possible D gene TRBD2, 6 bases. Germline V CDR1 and CDR2: MNHNS, SASEGT. The CDR3 has 14 residues. Deletions cut 3 bases from V and 6 bases from J, with 12 bases between. In nucleotides, the CDR3 is TGTGCCAGCAGTGAGCGACTAGTGGGCAATGAGCAGTTCTTC. Translating gives CASSERLVGNEQFF.

This clonotype was found a few times. The V call is TRBV3-1, the J call TRBJ1-2; no reliable D call. The CDR3 has 13 amino acids. Germline CDR1 and CDR2: LGHDT and YNNKEL (reference sequence). Trimming stripped 7 bases from V and 2 bases from J, with 11 bases between. This chain's CDR3 is CASNSNGNYGYTF. The CDR3 nucleotides are TGTGCCAGCAACTCTAACGGAAACTATGGCTACACCTTC.

This clonotype was found a few times. The V and J genes are TRBV13 and TRBJ2-7; D remains ambiguous. The CDR3 has 15 residues. The germline V gene encodes CDR1 PRHDT and CDR2 FYEKMQ (reference sequence). Trimming left V 1 base short and J 3 bases short, with 13 bases between. CDR3 sequence: CASSLVSGSNYEQYF. The CDR3 nucleotides read TGTGCCAGCAGCTTAGTCTCGGGCAGCAACTACGAGCAGTACTTC.

V is TRBV27 and J is TRBJ1-5; TRBD1 matches at 7 bases. V gave up 5 bases and J gave up 6 bases; unmatched junction bases: 16. CDR3 length equals 17 residues. The germline V gene has CDR1 MNHEY and CDR2 SMNVEV (reference sequence). CDR3 sequence: CASSPRDRARGIQPQHF. CDR3 DNA: TGTGCCAGCAGTCCGCGTGACAGGGCCAGGGGAATTCAGCCCCAGCATTTT.

The sample holds a few counts of this clonotype. V usage is TRBV10-3 and J usage is TRBJ2-7; 9 bases align to TRBD1. J lost 1 base, V lost 6 bases, and 4 bases had no gene match. This CDR3 is 14 amino acids long. CDR1 and CDR2 from the germline V gene are ENHRY and SYGVKD. The CDR3 DNA is TGTGCCATCAGGAGACAGGGGGAGTCCTACGAGCAGTACTTC. Translation gives CAIRRQGESYEQYF.

This clonotype came up once. CDR3 sequence (DNA): TGTGCCAGCAGTGAAGCGCCTGCAGGGCTCCCTGGCTACACCTTC. Protein: CASSEAPAGLPGYTF. V usage is TRBV2 and J usage is TRBJ1-2; the D gene is possibly TRBD1 (5 bases). The CDR3 contains 15 residues. Germline CDR1 SNHLY, CDR2 FYNNEI. Trimming cost V 0 bases and J 7 bases, with 15 bases left between them.

This chain joins TRBV28 and TRBJ2-5; D is ambiguous. Germline V gives CDR1 MDHEN, CDR2 SYDVKM. CDR3 size: 11 residues. The V gene lost 7 bases and the J gene lost 7 bases, with 10 bases spanning the gap. The CDR3 coding sequence is TGTGCCAGCATAGTTAAGGGGACCCAGTACTTC. Protein: CASIVKGTQYF.

Only a few counts were recorded for this clonotype. The chain recombines TRBV4-1 with TRBJ2-7; D not certain. Germline assignment: CDR1 MGHRA and CDR2 YSYEKL. The CDR3 totals 13 residues. Trimming took off 5 bases at V and 4 bases at J, with 12 bases between the two ends. The CDR3 protein is CASSFAIRYEQYF. The CDR3 bases are TGCGCCAGCAGCTTCGCTATCCGGTACGAGCAGTACTTC.

This clonotype showed up just once. The chain couples TRBV10-3 to TRBJ2-5; the D gene is possibly TRBD1 (5 bases). With 10 bases removed from V and 5 bases from J, the gap between germline ends came to 14 bases. Germline assignment: CDR1 ENHRY and CDR2 SYGVKD. The CDR3 extends over 12 amino acids. CDR3 residues: CATSSGSETQYF. In DNA, the CDR3 is TGTGCCACCAGCTCAGGGTCGGAGACCCAGTACTTC.

Note on this clonotype: At one boundary the junction diverges from the germline segment, which might be a read error. The chain links TRBV4-3 to TRBJ2-1, with D perhaps given as TRBD1 or TRBD2 (6 bases each). From germline, CDR1 is LGHNA and CDR2 YSLEER. This CDR3 region has 17 residues. The CDR3 DNA is TGCGCCAGCAGCCAAGATCCCCGGGGGCTCTCCTACAGTGAGCAGTTCTTC. Translated, it gives CASSQDPRGLSYSEQFF.

The rearrangement uses TRBV20-1 and TRBJ2-6; D not resolved. This CDR3 contains 15 residues. The V and J ends lost 6 bases and 0 bases respectively, with 12 bases between them. Germline V gene lookup returns CDR1 DFQATT and CDR2 SNEGSKA (reference sequence). In nucleotides, the CDR3 is TGCAGTGCCTCCCAGGCGAGCTCTGGGGCCAACGTCCTGACTTTC. Translating it yields CSASQASSGANVLTF.

This clonotype has more than one count but fewer than ten. The gene calls are TRBV6-2 or TRBV6-3 and TRBJ2-1; a weak D match, TRBD2 (5 bases). CDR3 size: 15 residues. V lost 9 bases and J 2 bases, leaving 17 bases between the germline ends. Germline CDR1 is MNHEY and CDR2 is SVGEGT. The DNA of the CDR3 is TGTGCCAGTGGCCGGGCGGGCAGTACCTACAATGAGCAGTTCTTC. Its translation is CASGRAGSTYNEQFF.

This chain connects TRBV28 to TRBJ2-4; D is possibly TRBD1 (6 bases). Germline loops: CDR1 MDHEN, CDR2 SYDVKM. The CDR3 loop spans 16 amino acids. V lost 1 base and J lost 8, with 18 bases in between. Written as DNA, the CDR3 is TGTGCCAGCAGTTTATCGACGCCAGGGGCGAAAGACATTCAGTACTTC. Translated, it gives CASSLSTPGAKDIQYF.

This clonotype showed up just once. This chain links TRBV20-1 with TRBJ2-2; 7 bases align to TRBD1. After removal of 3 bases from V and 0 bases from J, the junction contained 4 bases not matched to a gene. The CDR3 extends over 15 amino acids. CDR1 and CDR2 (germline): DFQATT, SNEGSKA (reference sequence). Here the CDR3 reads CSARRTGANTGELFF. The DNA of the CDR3 is TGCAGTGCTAGGAGGACAGGAGCGAACACCGGGGAGCTGTTTTTT.

The CDR3 spells CASSQNRRRQETQYF. CDR3 nucleotide sequence: TGTGCCAGCAGCCAAAACCGGCGGCGCCAAGAGACCCAGTACTTC. The chain carries TRBV14 and TRBJ2-5; D gene unclear. The CDR3 consists of 15 residues. The V end lost 2 bases, the J end lost 1 base, and 11 bases lay between the germline ends. Germline V gene sequence: CDR1 SGHDN, CDR2 FVKESK.

This clonotype was recorded only once. Mismatch with germline at one junction end may stem from a read error. The CDR3 sequence: CASSQAQVNYGHTF. DNA for the CDR3: TGCGCCAGCAGCCAAGCACAAGTTAACTATGGCCACACCTTC. The chain joins TRBV4-3 to TRBJ1-2; D is ambiguous. The germline V gene encodes CDR1 LGHNA and CDR2 YSLEER. The CDR3 is 14 residues long.

V and J are TRBV7-2 and TRBJ1-5; D call uncertain. The V end lost 7 bases, the J end lost 6 bases, and 13 bases lay between the germline ends. Germline-derived CDR1 and CDR2 are SGHTA and FQGNSA. The CDR3 totals 13 residues. This CDR3 reads CASNPRAGQPQHF. Written as DNA, the CDR3 is TGTGCCAGCAACCCACGGGCTGGTCAGCCCCAGCATTTT.